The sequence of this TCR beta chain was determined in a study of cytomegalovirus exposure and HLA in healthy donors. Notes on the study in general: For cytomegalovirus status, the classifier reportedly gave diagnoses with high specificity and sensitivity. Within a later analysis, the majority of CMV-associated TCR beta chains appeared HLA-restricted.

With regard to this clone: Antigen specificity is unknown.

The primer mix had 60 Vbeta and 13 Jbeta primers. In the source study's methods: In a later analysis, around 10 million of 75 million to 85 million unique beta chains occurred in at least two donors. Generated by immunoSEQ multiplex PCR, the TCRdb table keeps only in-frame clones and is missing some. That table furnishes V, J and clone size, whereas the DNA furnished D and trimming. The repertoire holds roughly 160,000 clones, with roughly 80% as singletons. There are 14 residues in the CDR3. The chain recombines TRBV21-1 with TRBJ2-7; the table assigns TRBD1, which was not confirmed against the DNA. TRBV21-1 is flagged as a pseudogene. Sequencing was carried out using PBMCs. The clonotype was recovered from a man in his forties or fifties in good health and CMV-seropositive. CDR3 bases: TGTGCCAGCAGCAAAGTTGGCAACTCCTACGAGCAGTACTTC. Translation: CASSKVGNSYEQYF.